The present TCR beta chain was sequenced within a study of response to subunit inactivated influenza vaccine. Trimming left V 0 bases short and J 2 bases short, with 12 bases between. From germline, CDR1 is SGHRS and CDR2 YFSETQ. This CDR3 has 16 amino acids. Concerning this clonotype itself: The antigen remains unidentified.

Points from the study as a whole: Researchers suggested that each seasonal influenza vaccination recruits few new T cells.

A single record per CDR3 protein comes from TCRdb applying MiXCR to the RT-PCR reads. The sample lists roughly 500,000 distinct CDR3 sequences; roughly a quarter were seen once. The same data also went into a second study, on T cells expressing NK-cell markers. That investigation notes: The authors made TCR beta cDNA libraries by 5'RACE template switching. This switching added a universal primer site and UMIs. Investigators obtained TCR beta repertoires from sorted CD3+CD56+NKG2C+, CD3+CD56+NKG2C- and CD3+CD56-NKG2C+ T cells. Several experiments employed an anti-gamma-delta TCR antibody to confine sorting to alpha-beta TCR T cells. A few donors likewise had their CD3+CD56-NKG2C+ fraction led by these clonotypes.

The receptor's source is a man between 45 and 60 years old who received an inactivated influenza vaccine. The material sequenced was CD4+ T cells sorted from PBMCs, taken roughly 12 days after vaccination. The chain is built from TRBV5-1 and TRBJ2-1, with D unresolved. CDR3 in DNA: TGCGCCAGCAGCTTGGTATTATCCAGTACCTACAATGAGCAGTTCTTC. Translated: CASSLVLSSTYNEQFF.